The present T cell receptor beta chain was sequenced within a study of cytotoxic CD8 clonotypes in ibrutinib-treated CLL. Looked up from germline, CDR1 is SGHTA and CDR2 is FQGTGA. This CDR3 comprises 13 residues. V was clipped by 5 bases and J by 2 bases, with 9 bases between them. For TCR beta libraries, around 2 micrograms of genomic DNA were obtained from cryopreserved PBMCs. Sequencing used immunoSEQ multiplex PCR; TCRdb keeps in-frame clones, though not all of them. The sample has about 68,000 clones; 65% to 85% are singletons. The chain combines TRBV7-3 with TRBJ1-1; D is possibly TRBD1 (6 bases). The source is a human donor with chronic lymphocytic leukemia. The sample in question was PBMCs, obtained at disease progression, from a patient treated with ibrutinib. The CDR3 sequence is CASSRDTNTEAFF. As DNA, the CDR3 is TGTGCCAGCAGCCGGGACACCAACACTGAAGCTTTCTTT.